This TCR beta chain comes out of a study of blood T cell repertoires in COVID-19. The overall study: Acute and convalescent COVID-19 specimens originated in the United States, Italy and Spain.

CDR1 and CDR2 (germline): SNHLY, FYNNEI. V was cut by 4 bases and J by 0 bases, with 6 bases left in between. The CDR3 is made up of 13 amino acids. Original processing notes: Reference gene primer amplification gave nucleated cell count estimates. The table came from immunoSEQ multiplex PCR; TCRdb's copy has only in-frame clones and leaves some out. D and trimming were read from the DNA, whereas the V and J calls and clone size are those reported in that table. The profile covers 170,000 or so clones, with about 83% appearing a single time and 1.5% taken by the ten largest. Sequencing was performed on peripheral blood. The chain recombines TRBV2 with TRBJ1-1, with D unresolved. This clonotype was obtained from a human donor in a cohort sampled during active COVID-19. The CDR3 loop reads CASSGLMNTEAFF. CDR3 in DNA: TGTGCCAGCAGTGGGCTCATGAACACTGAAGCTTTCTTT.